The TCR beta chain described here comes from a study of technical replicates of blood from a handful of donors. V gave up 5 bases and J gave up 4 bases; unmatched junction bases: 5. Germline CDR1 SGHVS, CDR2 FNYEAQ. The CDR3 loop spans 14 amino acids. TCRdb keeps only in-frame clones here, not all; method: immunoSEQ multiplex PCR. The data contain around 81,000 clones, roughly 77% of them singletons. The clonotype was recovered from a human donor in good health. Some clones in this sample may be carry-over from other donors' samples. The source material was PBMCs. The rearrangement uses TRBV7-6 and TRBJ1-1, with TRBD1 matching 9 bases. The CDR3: CASSPGTGLTEAFF. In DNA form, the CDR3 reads TGTGCCAGCAGCCCAGGGACAGGGCTCACTGAAGCTTTCTTT.